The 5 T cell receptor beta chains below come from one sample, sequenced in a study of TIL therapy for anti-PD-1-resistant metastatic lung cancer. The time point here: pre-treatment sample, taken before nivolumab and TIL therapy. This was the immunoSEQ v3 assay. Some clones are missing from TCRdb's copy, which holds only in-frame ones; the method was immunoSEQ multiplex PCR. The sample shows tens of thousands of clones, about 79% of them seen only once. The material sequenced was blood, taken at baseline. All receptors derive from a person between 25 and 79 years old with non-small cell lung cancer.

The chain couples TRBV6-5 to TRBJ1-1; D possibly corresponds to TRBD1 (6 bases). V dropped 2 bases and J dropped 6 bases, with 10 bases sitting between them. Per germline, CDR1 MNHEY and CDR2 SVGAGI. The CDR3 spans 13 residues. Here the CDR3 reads CASSYLRQAEAFF. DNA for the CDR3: TGTGCCAGCAGTTACCTGAGACAGGCTGAAGCTTTCTTT.

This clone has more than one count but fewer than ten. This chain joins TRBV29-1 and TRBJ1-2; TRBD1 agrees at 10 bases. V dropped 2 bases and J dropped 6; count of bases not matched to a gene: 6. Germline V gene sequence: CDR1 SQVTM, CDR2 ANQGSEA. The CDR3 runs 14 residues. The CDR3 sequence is CSVERDRGSDGYTF. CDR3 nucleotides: TGCAGCGTTGAAAGGGACAGGGGTTCGGATGGCTACACCTTC. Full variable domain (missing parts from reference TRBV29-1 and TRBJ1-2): SAVISQKPSRDICQRGTSLTIQCQVDSQVTMMFWYRQQPGQSLTLIATANQGSEATYESGFVIDKFPISRPNLTFSTLTVSNMSPEDSSIYLCSVERDRGSDGYTFGSGTRLTVV.

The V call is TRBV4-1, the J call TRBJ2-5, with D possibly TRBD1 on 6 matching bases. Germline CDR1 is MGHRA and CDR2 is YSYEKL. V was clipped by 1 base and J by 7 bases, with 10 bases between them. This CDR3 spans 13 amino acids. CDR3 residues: CASSQGSRGTQYF. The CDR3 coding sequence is TGCGCCAGCAGCCAAGGGTCCAGGGGGACCCAGTACTTC.

The CDR3 region has the DNA TGTGCCAGCAGCCCAGGGGGCGAAGGTTCACCCCTCCACTTT. This encodes CASSPGGEGSPLHF. The chain couples TRBV6-1 to TRBJ1-6; TRBD1 matches 8 bases. The junction had 7 bases not matched to a gene; V was cut back by 6 bases and J by 9 bases. In germline, CDR1 is MNHNS, CDR2 SASEGT. CDR3 length: 14 residues.

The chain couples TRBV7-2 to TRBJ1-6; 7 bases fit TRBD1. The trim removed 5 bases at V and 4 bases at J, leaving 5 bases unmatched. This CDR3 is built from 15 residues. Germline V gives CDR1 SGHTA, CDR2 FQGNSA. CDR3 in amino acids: CASSTWTGYNSPLHF. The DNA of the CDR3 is TGTGCCAGCAGCACTTGGACAGGTTATAATTCACCCCTCCACTTT. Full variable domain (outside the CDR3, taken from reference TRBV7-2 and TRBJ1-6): GAGVSQSPSNKVTEKGKDVELRCDPISGHTALYWYRQSLGQGLEFLIYFQGNSAPDKSGLPSDRFSAERTGGSVSTLTIQRTQQEDSAVYLCASSTWTGYNSPLHFGNGTRLTVT.